The sequence of this T cell receptor (beta chain) was determined in a study of graft-versus-host responses after intestinal transplantation (dated by TCRdb to the early 2020s). Regarding the research as a whole: Multivisceral, liver-intestinal, or isolated intestinal transplants were received by the recipients. Every recipient was given anti-thymocyte globulin induction, followed by 2 to 3 years of maintenance tacrolimus and steroids. Graft-versus-host and host-versus-graft alloreactive T cell clones were tracked in the graft, circulation and bone marrow after intestinal transplantation using bulk TCR-beta CDR3 sequencing. Alloreactive clones were identified by sequencing pre-transplant mixed lymphocyte reaction products and comparing these products with unstimulated pre-transplant donor and recipient T cells. Of the 20 to 25 intestinal transplant recipients enrolled in the cohort, one of whom was a retransplant, a few patients without pretransplant specimens were excluded. Donor T cell macrochimerism was defined as a peak of at least 4% donor T cells among recipient peripheral blood mononuclear cells. Rather than going through the commercial service, samples from a few later patients were sequenced in-house on an Illumina MiSeq and processed with MiXCR. Results the study describes overall, beyond this receptor: In the allografts of patients with donor T cell macrochimerism, GvH to HvG T cell clonal ratios were high. GvH clones were detected in recipient bone marrow, and some appeared earlier in ileal mucosa or blood, consistent with an intestinal mucosal origin. Peak levels of circulating GvH clones were associated with declines in HvG clones early after transplant. Conclusions were limited by the relatively low number and heterogeneity of intestinal transplant patients.

Remarks on this clone: The specificity of this receptor is unknown. Base qualities were left out, and no much larger clone turns up one base away.

The time point label of this sample denotes: cells obtained before transplantation from donor or recipient. CD3+CD4+ and CD3+CD8+ populations were FACS-sorted from unstimulated pre-transplant donor and recipient cells taken from spleen or lymph nodes. The CDR3 holds 14 amino acids from the cysteine to the phenylalanine. Only the CDR3 region is kept as DNA, spanning 42 bases read in frame from base 1. V is clipped by 3 bases and J by 1 base, and the sequence between their germline boundaries is 10 bases long. Sequences SGHTA (CDR1) and FQGNSA (CDR2) are obtained from the germline V gene. Library prep was done by the immunoSEQ multiplex PCR assay. For most patients, genomic DNA was isolated with the Qiagen DNeasy Blood and Tissue Kit and sent frozen to Adaptive Biotechnologies for TCR sequencing. High-throughput TCR-beta CDR3 sequencing of genomic DNA from most patients was performed by Adaptive Biotechnologies. Processing in the source paper ran as follows. TCR sequencing data for 15 to 20 patients were retrieved from Adaptive's ImmunoSEQ software; three other patients were processed with MiXCR and VDJtools. To correct CD4 versus CD8 sorting errors, any sequence found in both subsets at a frequency ratio below 5:1 was removed. CDR3 nucleotide sequences shared between donor and recipient were removed because the origin of such sequences could not be assigned. To be classed as alloreactive, a clone needed at least 2-fold expansion over unstimulated cells and a minimum CFSE-low frequency of 0.002% (template counts) or 0.001% (read counts). Mappable clones were those detected in sequenced pre-transplant spleen, lymph node, or MLR CFSE-low populations of the donor or recipient. The cumulative frequency of alloreactive clones was calculated as a percentage of all sequences, weighted by copy number. TCRdb limited this immuneACCESS table to in-frame rearrangements with V and J called. A share of clones is missing; checked studies link under half to unresolved V genes, and the rest is unexplained. V and J calls and clone size come straight from that table; D and trimming were deduced from the DNA. The sample has tens of thousands of clones on record, more than 80% of them singletons. The leading ten clones occupy 2% to 3% of the sample.

The TCR was taken from a human donor who received an intestinal transplant. The chain links TRBV7-2 with TRBJ2-7, with TRBD2 as a weak D call on 5 bases. Sequencing was performed on unstimulated CD8+ T cells sorted from spleen or lymph node cells, taken before intestinal transplant. The nucleotide sequence is TGTGCCAGCAGCTTCCACGGGGATTCCTACGAGCAGTACTTC. Translated, this is CASSFHGDSYEQYF. When the CDR3 is completed using the reference TRBV7-2 and TRBJ2-7 genes on either side, the full variable domain is GAGVSQSPSNKVTEKGKDVELRCDPISGHTALYWYRQSLGQGLEFLIYFQGNSAPDKSGLPSDRFSAERTGGSVSTLTIQRTQQEDSAVYLCASSFHGDSYEQYFGPGTRLTVT.